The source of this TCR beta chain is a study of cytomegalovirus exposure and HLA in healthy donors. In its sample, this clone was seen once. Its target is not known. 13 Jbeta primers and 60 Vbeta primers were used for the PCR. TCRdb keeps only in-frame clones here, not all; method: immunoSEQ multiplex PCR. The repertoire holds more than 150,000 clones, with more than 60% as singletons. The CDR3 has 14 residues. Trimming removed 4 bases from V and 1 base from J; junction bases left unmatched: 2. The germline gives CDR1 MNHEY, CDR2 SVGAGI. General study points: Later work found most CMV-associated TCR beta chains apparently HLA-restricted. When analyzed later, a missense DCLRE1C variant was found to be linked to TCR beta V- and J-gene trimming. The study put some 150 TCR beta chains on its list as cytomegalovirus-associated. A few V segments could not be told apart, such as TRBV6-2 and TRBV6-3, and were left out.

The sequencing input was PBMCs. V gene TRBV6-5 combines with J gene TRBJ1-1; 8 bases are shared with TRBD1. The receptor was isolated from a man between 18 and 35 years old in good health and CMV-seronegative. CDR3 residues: CASSFDRGNTEAFF. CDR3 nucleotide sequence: TGTGCCAGCAGTTTCGACAGGGGGAACACTGAAGCTTTCTTT.